This TCR beta chain was sequenced for a study of response to subunit inactivated influenza vaccine. TCRdb re-called the RT-PCR reads through MiXCR, storing one row per CDR3 protein. Of 560,000 or so distinct CDR3 sequences listed, 7.5% to 8.5% are singletons. V was shortened by 1 base and J by 1 base, with 7 bases between the two germline ends. The CDR3 covers 14 residues. CDR1 and CDR2 (germline): DFQATT, SNEGSKA (reference sequence). This clonotype was recorded many times. This receptor was identified in a man between 50 and 70 years old who received an inactivated influenza vaccine. The sample consisted of PBMCs from blood, taken less than 30 months after vaccination. The genes are TRBV20-1 and TRBJ2-2; D is unresolved. In nucleotides, the CDR3 is TGCAGTGCTAGAGTATTGGGGAACACCGGGGAGCTGTTTTTT. Translation: CSARVLGNTGELFF.